A single sample is the source of the 27 T cell receptor beta chains below, sequenced in a study of PD-1 blockade in classical Hodgkin lymphoma. As for time point: cycle 4 day 1 (C4D1), after 6 weeks of nivolumab. Exposure to brentuximab vedotin varied, and each patient had relapsed following autologous stem cell transplantation. Thawed PBMCs underwent magnetic negative selection to yield purified CD4+ T cells. TCRdb keeps only in-frame clones here, not all; method: immunoSEQ multiplex PCR. The sample includes fewer than 35,000 clones, about 90% of them seen just once. This specimen was CD4+ T cells from blood, taken before the fourth cycle of nivolumab. The receptors derive from a human donor with classical Hodgkin lymphoma.

The chain recombines TRBV28 with TRBJ1-5; 10 bases agree with TRBD1. Germline CDR1 MDHEN, CDR2 SYDVKM. The CDR3 is 12 residues long. Trimming cost V 10 bases and J 6 bases; bases outside gene matches: 3. CDR3 residues: CATRDRGQPQHF. DNA for the CDR3: TGTGCCACCCGGGACAGGGGTCAGCCCCAGCATTTT. The whole variable domain, remainder taken from reference TRBV28 and TRBJ1-5, is DVKVTQSSRYLVKRTGEKVFLECVQDMDHENMFWYRQDPGLGLRLIYFSYDVKMKEKGDIPEGYSVSREKKERFSLILESASTNQTSMYLCATRDRGQPQHFGDGTRLSIL.

The chain uses TRBV4-1 and TRBJ1-5; maybe TRBD1 (5 bases). Germline lookup yields CDR1 MGHRA and CDR2 YSYEKL. This CDR3 contains 15 residues. V lost 7 bases to trimming and J lost 4 bases, with 17 bases between them. The CDR3 sequence is CASTEGVGWNQPQHF. The CDR3 bases are TGCGCCAGCACCGAAGGGGTAGGTTGGAATCAGCCCCAGCATTTT.

The count of this clone is one. The V call is TRBV5-8, the J call TRBJ1-2, with 8 bases aligning to TRBD1. Germline-derived CDR1 and CDR2 are SGHTS and YDEGEE. The CDR3 contains 14 residues. V dropped 3 bases and J dropped 2; count of bases not matched to a gene: 3. In DNA, the CDR3 is TGTGCCAGCAGCTGGACAGGGAGGAACTATGGCTACACCTTC. This translates into CASSWTGRNYGYTF.

V usage is TRBV5-1 and J usage is TRBJ2-1, with 7 bases aligning to TRBD2. This CDR3 spans 15 amino acids. With V trimmed by 2 bases and J by 6 bases, 8 bases remained unmatched. The V gene's germline CDR1 is SGHRS and CDR2 YFSETQ. This chain's CDR3 is CASSFGGGPSNEQFF. The CDR3, as DNA: TGCGCCAGCAGCTTTGGGGGAGGGCCGTCCAATGAGCAGTTCTTC.

This chain uses TRBV6-5 with TRBJ1-1, with D hard to call. The length of the CDR3 is 13 residues. V lost 6 bases to trimming and J lost 6 bases, with 14 bases between them. CDR1 is MNHEY and CDR2 is SVGAGI in the germline V gene. The chain's CDR3 is CASSPSGYAEAFF. CDR3 in DNA: TGTGCCAGCAGCCCGAGCGGGTATGCTGAAGCTTTCTTT.

The chain carries TRBV6-5 and TRBJ1-1; 7 bases map to TRBD1. This CDR3 spans 13 amino acids. Trimming at V came to 5 bases and at J to 8 bases, leaving 8 bases not matched to a gene. Per the germline V gene, CDR1 is MNHEY and CDR2 is SVGAGI. CDR3 DNA: TGTGCCAGCAGTAGGACAGGACTCGCCGAAGCTTTCTTT. Translated, it gives CASSRTGLAEAFF.

The V gene is TRBV10-3, the J gene TRBJ1-1, with D possibly being TRBD1 (5 bases). V was trimmed by 7 bases and J by 0 bases, leaving 15 bases between them. This CDR3 has 15 amino acids. Germline assignment: CDR1 ENHRY and CDR2 SYGVKD. In DNA form, the CDR3 reads TGTGCCATCAAGGACTCCGGGACCCTGAACACTGAAGCTTTCTTT. Amino acid sequence: CAIKDSGTLNTEAFF.

The genes are TRBV27 and TRBJ1-5, with TRBD1 as a possible D gene (5 bases). Germline V gene data show CDR1 as MNHEY and CDR2 as SMNVEV (reference sequence). The CDR3 contains 12 residues. Between the trimmed V and J ends, which lost 2 bases and 9 bases, there was a span of 8 bases. The CDR3 bases are TGTGCCAGCAGTTTAAGTCAGGGGCCCCAGCATTTT. This codes for CASSLSQGPQHF.

CDR3 amino acids: CASSESRGNTEAFF. CDR3 coding DNA: TGTGCCAGCAGTGAATCTAGGGGGAACACTGAAGCTTTCTTT. The V call is TRBV6-1, the J call TRBJ1-1, with a tentative D call TRBD1 (5 bases). The CDR3 consists of 14 residues. CDR1 and CDR2 from the germline V gene are MNHNS and SASEGT. The V end was cut by 2 bases, the J end by 1 base, with 8 bases between.

The genes are TRBV5-6 and TRBJ1-4, with a possible D match to TRBD1 (6 bases). Trimming stripped 4 bases from V and 3 bases from J, with 10 bases between. The CDR3 spans 14 residues. CDR1 and CDR2 from the germline V gene are SGHDT and YYEEEE. The CDR3: CASSRDTSNEKLFF. In nucleotides, the CDR3 is TGTGCCAGCAGCCGGGACACCTCTAATGAAAAACTGTTTTTT.

This CDR3 reads CASSLPNSLVENEQYF. The CDR3 nucleotides are TGTGCCAGCAGTTTACCCAATAGCTTGGTAGAAAACGAGCAGTACTTC. The chain has TRBV27 and TRBJ2-7; D is undetermined. CDR3 length: 16 residues. CDR1 and CDR2 (germline): MNHEY, SMNVEV (reference sequence). V was trimmed by 2 bases and J by 5 bases, leaving 19 bases between them.

CDR3 loop: CASSLGGGGNYGYTF. CDR3 in DNA: TGTGCCAGCAGCTTGGGTGGGGGCGGGAACTATGGCTACACCTTC. This chain joins TRBV5-4 and TRBJ1-2, with a weak D call TRBD1 (6 bases). Germline V gives CDR1 SGHNT, CDR2 YYREEE (reference sequence). The CDR3 contains 15 residues. The V gene lost 0 bases and the J gene lost 2 bases, with 11 bases spanning the gap.

This clone was recorded a few times. The genes are TRBV7-8 and TRBJ2-1, with 10 bases lining up with TRBD2. CDR3 length: 12 residues. The germline V gene has CDR1 SGHVS and CDR2 FQNEAQ. The V and J ends lost 4 bases and 12 bases, in that order; junction bases with no gene match: 3. CDR3 sequence: CASSSQRGGQFF. As DNA, the CDR3 is TGTGCCAGCAGCTCACAGCGGGGGGGGCAGTTCTTC. Full variable domain (rest looked up from reference TRBV7-8 and TRBJ2-1): GAGVSQSPRYKVAKRGQDVALRCDPISGHVSLFWYQQALGQGPEFLTYFQNEAQLDKSGLPSDRFFAERPEGSVSTLKIQRTQQEDSAVYLCASSSQRGGQFFGPGTRLTVL.

This sequence joins TRBV12-5 and TRBJ2-1; tentatively, D is TRBD2 (5 bases). Germline CDR1 reads LGHNT; CDR2 reads FRNRAP. V was cut by 5 bases and J by 5 bases, with 19 bases left in between. The CDR3 is made up of 16 amino acids. The CDR3 loop reads CASGPRWEQSHNEQFF. The DNA for the CDR3 is TGTGCTAGTGGTCCTCGTTGGGAGCAGAGTCACAATGAGCAGTTCTTC.

The V gene is TRBV7-2, the J gene TRBJ2-1, with D possibly matching TRBD2 (6 bases). The length of the CDR3 is 13 residues. The germline V and J ends were trimmed by 1 base and 9 bases, with 10 bases remaining between them. Germline V gives CDR1 SGHTA, CDR2 FQGNSA. In nucleotides, the CDR3 is TGTGCCAGCAGCTTAGTCGGGAGCAGTGAGCAGTTCTTC. Its translation is CASSLVGSSEQFF.

V usage is TRBV6-5 and J usage is TRBJ1-5, with 7 bases aligning to TRBD1. The length of the CDR3 is 13 residues. J gave up 7 bases and V 6 bases, and 6 bases lay outside the gene matches. Germline V CDR1 and CDR2: MNHEY, SVGAGI. DNA for the CDR3: TGTGCCAGCAGCCGACAGGGTCGGCAGCCCCAGCATTTT. This gives the protein CASSRQGRQPQHF.

Relative to its sample, this clone is medium-sized (0.01 to 0.1%). This chain connects TRBV19 to TRBJ2-7; D gene uncertain. Germline V lookup: CDR1 LNHDA, CDR2 SQIVND (reference sequence). V was clipped by 2 bases and J by 1 base, with 9 bases between them. This CDR3 comprises 14 residues. The CDR3 reads CASSISPTSYEQYF. The CDR3 coding sequence is TGTGCCAGTAGTATATCCCCTACTTCCTACGAGCAGTACTTC.

The chain recombines TRBV11-2 with TRBJ1-1; D might be TRBD1 (6 bases). V dropped 5 bases and J dropped 5 bases, with 21 bases sitting between them. Germline CDR1 is SGHAT and CDR2 is FQNNGV. The CDR3 consists of 16 residues. For the CDR3, the DNA is TGTGCCAGCAGCCTTGGGGGGGCAAAGAGGAGGACTGAAGCTTTCTTT. It specifies CASSLGGAKRRTEAFF.

J is TRBJ2-2 and V is TRBV7-9; 7 bases agree with TRBD2. V gave up 2 bases and J gave up 4 bases; unmatched junction bases: 7. The CDR3 extends over 16 amino acids. The germline V gene encodes CDR1 SEHNR and CDR2 FQNEAQ (reference sequence). The CDR3 DNA reads TGTGCCAGCAGCTTACGGGGCGGGAGCGGCACCGGGGAGCTGTTTTTT. As protein: CASSLRGGSGTGELFF.

This clone was counted a single time. The chain joins TRBV28 to TRBJ1-1; a possible D gene is TRBD1 (6 bases). The germline CDR1 and CDR2 sequences are MDHEN and SYDVKM. The CDR3 extends over 17 amino acids. V lost 4 bases and J 1 base, leaving 19 bases between the germline ends. This chain's CDR3 is CASSWAAWGLGNTEAFF. The CDR3 DNA is TGTGCCAGCAGTTGGGCCGCCTGGGGGCTGGGGAACACTGAAGCTTTCTTT.

V and J are TRBV25-1 and TRBJ1-2, with D unclear. CDR1 and CDR2 (germline): MGHDK, SYGVNS. The V and J ends lost 3 bases and 2 bases respectively, with 7 bases between them. The CDR3 sequence is 13 residues long. The CDR3 DNA reads TGTGCCAGCAGTGAGGGTCTGAACTATGGCTACACCTTC. Translated, it gives CASSEGLNYGYTF.

V is TRBV30 and J is TRBJ1-4, with D perhaps TRBD1 (6 bases). The V and J ends lost 3 bases and 1 base respectively, with 12 bases between them. The CDR3 covers 15 residues. Germline V gives CDR1 GTSNPN, CDR2 SVGIG (reference sequence). Here the CDR3 DNA reads TGTGCCTGGAGCGGGGGCAGGGTAACTAATGAAAAACTGTTTTTT. Encoded protein: CAWSGGRVTNEKLFF.

V gene TRBV5-4 combines with J gene TRBJ2-7; D is possibly TRBD2 (6 bases). V lost 0 bases to trimming and J lost 1 base, with 14 bases between them. The CDR3 totals 16 residues. Germline lookup yields CDR1 SGHNT and CDR2 YYREEE (reference sequence). This chain's CDR3 is CASSLDPGRTSYEQYF. DNA for the CDR3: TGTGCCAGCAGCTTGGACCCTGGGAGGACATCCTACGAGCAGTACTTC.

The chain couples TRBV6-5 to TRBJ2-1, with a weak D call TRBD2 (5 bases). Germline CDR1 reads MNHEY; CDR2 reads SVGAGI. Trimming took 6 bases from V and 5 from J, leaving 14 bases between them. There are 14 residues in the CDR3. As DNA, the CDR3 is TGTGCCAGCAGGGCAGGACTGAATAACAATGAGCAGTTCTTC. This codes for CASRAGLNNNEQFF.

The gene calls are TRBV6-5 and TRBJ1-2; D uncertain. Germline values: CDR1 MNHEY, CDR2 SVGAGI. Trimming pared 7 bases from V and 8 bases from J, leaving 17 bases between. This CDR3 is 13 amino acids long. CDR3 region: CASTDSRSRGYTF. CDR3 nucleotide sequence: TGTGCCAGCACTGACTCCAGGTCTAGGGGCTACACCTTC.

The chain links TRBV10-1 to TRBJ2-5; 11 nucleotides line up with TRBD2. This CDR3 has 19 residues. The V gene end was trimmed by 4 bases and the J gene end by 5 bases; junction bases not matched to a gene: 18. Germline CDR1 is WNHNN and CDR2 is SYGVQD (reference sequence). CDR3 nucleotides: TGCGCCAGCAGTGGAGGGACTAGCGGAGATGCGGAAGGTCAGGAGACCCAGTACTTC. This encodes CASSGGTSGDAEGQETQYF.

A single count supports this clone. The J gene is TRBJ1-3, the V gene TRBV18; D may be TRBD1 (5 bases). Germline assignment: CDR1 KGHSH and CDR2 LQKENI. The V and J ends lost 3 bases and 3 bases respectively, with 9 bases between them. This CDR3 spans 14 amino acids. The CDR3 DNA sequence: TGTGCCAGCTCACCCCAGGGAGGTGGAAACACCATATATTTT. Translation: CASSPQGGGNTIYF.